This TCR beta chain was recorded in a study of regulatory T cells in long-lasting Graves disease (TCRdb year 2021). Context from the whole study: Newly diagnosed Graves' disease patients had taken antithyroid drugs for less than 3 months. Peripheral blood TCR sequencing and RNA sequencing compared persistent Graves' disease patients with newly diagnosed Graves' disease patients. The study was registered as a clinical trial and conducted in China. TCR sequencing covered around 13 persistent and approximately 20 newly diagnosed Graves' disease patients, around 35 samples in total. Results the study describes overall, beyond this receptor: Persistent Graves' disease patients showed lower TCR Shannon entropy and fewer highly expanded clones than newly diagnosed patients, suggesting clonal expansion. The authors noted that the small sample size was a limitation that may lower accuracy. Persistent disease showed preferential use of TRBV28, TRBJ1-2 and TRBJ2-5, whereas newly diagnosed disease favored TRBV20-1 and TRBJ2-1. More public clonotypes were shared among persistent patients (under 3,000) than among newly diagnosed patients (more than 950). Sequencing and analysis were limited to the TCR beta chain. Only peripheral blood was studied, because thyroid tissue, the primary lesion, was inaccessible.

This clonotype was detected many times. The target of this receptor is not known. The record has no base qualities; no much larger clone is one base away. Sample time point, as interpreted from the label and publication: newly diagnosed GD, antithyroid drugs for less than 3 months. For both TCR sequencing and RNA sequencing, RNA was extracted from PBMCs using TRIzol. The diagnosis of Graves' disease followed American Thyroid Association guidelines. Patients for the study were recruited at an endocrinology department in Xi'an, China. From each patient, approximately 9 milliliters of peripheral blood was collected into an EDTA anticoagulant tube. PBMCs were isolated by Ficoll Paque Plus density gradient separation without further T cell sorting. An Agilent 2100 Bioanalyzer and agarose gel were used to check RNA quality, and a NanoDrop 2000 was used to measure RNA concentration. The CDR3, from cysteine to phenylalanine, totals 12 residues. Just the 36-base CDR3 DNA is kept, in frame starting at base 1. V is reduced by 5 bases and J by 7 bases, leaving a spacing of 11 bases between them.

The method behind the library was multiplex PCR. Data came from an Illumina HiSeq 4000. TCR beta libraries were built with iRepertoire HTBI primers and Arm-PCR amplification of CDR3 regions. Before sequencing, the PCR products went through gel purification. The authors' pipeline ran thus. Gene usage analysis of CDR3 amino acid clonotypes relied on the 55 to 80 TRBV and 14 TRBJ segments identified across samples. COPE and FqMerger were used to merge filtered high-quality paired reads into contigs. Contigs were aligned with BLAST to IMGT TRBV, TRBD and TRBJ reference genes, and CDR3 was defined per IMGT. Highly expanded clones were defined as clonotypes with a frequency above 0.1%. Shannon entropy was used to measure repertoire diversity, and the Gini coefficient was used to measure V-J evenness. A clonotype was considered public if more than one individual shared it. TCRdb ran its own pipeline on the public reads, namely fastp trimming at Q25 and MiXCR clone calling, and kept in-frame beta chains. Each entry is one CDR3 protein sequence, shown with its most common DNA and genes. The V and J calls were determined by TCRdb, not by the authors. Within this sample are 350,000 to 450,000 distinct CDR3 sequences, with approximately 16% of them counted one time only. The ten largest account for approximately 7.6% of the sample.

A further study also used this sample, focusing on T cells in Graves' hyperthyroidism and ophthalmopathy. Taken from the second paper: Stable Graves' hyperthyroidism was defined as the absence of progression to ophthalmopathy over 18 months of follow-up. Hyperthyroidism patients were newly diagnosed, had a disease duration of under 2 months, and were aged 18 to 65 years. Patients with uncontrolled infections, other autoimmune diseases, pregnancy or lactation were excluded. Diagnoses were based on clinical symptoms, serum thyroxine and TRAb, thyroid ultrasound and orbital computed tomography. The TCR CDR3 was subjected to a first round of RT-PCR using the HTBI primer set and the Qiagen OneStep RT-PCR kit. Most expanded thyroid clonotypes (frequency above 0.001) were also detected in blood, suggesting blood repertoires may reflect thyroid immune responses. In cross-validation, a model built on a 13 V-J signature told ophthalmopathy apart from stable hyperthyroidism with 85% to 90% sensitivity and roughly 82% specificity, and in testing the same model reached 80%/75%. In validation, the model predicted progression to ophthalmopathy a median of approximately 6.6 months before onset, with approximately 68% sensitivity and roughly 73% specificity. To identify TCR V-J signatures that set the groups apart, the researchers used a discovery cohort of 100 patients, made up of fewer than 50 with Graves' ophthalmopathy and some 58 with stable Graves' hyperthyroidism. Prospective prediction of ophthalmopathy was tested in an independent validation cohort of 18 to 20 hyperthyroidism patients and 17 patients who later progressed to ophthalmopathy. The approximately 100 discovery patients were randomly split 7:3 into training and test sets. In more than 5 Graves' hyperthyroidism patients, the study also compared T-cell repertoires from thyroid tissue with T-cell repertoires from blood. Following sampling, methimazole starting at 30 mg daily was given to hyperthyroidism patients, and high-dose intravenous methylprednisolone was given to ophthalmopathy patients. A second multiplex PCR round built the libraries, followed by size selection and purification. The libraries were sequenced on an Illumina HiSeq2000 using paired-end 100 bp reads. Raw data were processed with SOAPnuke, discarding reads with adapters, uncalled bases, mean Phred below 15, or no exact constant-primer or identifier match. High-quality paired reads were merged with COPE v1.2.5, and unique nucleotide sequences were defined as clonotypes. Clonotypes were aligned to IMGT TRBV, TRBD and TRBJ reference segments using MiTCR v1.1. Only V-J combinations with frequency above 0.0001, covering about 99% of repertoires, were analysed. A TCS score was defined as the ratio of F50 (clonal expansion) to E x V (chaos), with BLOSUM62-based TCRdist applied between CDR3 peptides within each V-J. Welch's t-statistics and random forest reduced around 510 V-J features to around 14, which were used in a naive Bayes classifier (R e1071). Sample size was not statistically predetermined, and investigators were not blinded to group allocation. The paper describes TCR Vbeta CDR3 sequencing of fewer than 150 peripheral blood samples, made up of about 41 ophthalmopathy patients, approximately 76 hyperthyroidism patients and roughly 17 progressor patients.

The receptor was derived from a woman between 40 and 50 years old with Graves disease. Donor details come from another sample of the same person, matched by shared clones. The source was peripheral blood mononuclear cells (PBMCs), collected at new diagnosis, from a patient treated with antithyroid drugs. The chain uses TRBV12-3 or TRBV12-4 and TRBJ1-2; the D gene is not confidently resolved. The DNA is TGTGCCAGCAGTCCCGGACTGGCTGGCTACACCTTC. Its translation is CASSPGLAGYTF.